These 5 T cell receptor beta chains were all obtained from the same sample, sequenced in a study of T cell responses to AZD1222 COVID-19 vaccine. Libraries were prepared by immunoSEQ multiplex PCR; TCRdb keeps only in-frame clonotypes and omits some of them. The sample consists of tens of thousands of clones, about 90% of them appearing once. Source: peripheral blood, taken on day 0 of MenACWY control vaccination. Receptors were obtained from an adult in good health.

The chain is built from TRBV2 and TRBJ1-2; TRBD1 is a possible D gene (5 bases). Germline V CDR1 and CDR2: SNHLY, FYNNEI. CDR3 length: 14 residues. The V end lost 3 bases, the J end lost 0 bases, and 8 bases lay between the germline ends. The CDR3 spells CASSEGQSNYGYTF. The DNA of the CDR3 is TGTGCCAGCAGTGAGGGGCAGTCTAACTATGGCTACACCTTC.

V gene TRBV2 combines with J gene TRBJ2-7, with 10 bases matching TRBD1. This CDR3 is 15 amino acids long. V trimming: 6 bases; J trimming: 6 bases; junction bases outside the gene matches: 11. Germline CDR1 is SNHLY and CDR2 is FYNNEI. CDR3 sequence reads: CASRPGQGLFGEQYF. In DNA, the CDR3 is TGTGCCAGCAGACCGGGACAGGGGCTCTTCGGCGAGCAGTACTTC. The full variable domain, with the rest looked up from reference TRBV2 and TRBJ2-7, is EPEVTQTPSHQVTQMGQEVILRCVPISNHLYFYWYRQILGQKVEFLVSFYNNEISEKSEIFDDQFSVERPDGSNFTLKIRSTKLEDSAMYFCASRPGQGLFGEQYFGPGTRLTVT.

The J gene is TRBJ2-7, the V gene TRBV3-1 (or the pseudogene TRBV3-2), with 7 bases fitting TRBD1. The CDR3 totals 15 residues. The V and J ends lost 1 base and 3 bases, in that order; junction bases with no gene match: 6. Germline V gene sequence: CDR1 LGHDT, CDR2 YNNKEL (reference sequence). The CDR3 coding sequence is TGTGCCAGCAGCCAAGGGGGCCAGGGGGTCTACGAGCAGTACTTC. Protein sequence: CASSQGGQGVYEQYF.

The rearrangement links TRBV5-6 to TRBJ2-3; the D gene is possibly TRBD1 (6 bases). From germline, CDR1 is SGHDT and CDR2 YYEEEE. The CDR3 consists of 15 residues. The V and J ends lost 4 bases and 2 bases respectively, with 14 bases between them. CDR3 sequence: CASSMTGQNTDTQYF. The CDR3 bases are TGTGCCAGCAGCATGACAGGCCAGAACACAGATACGCAGTATTTT. Combining the CDR3 with reference TRBV5-6 and TRBJ2-3 gives the whole variable domain DAGVTQSPTHLIKTRGQQVTLRCSPKSGHDTVSWYQQALGQGPQFIFQYYEEEERQRGNFPDRFSGHQFPNYSSELNVNALLLGDSALYLCASSMTGQNTDTQYFGPGTRLTVL.

This chain uses TRBV5-8 with TRBJ2-3; D gene ambiguous. V dropped 0 bases and J dropped 2 bases, with 7 bases sitting between them. The CDR3 loop spans 14 amino acids. Germline-derived CDR1 and CDR2 are SGHTS and YDEGEE. For the CDR3, the DNA is TGTGCCAGCAGCTTGGGGCCTAACACAGATACGCAGTATTTT. Protein: CASSLGPNTDTQYF. Based on the CDR3 plus reference TRBV5-8 and TRBJ2-3, the full variable domain is EAGVTQSPTHLIKTRGQQATLRCSPISGHTSVYWYQQALGLGLQFLLWYDEGEERNRGNFPPRFSGRQFPNYSSELNVNALELEDSALYLCASSLGPNTDTQYFGPGTRLTVL.